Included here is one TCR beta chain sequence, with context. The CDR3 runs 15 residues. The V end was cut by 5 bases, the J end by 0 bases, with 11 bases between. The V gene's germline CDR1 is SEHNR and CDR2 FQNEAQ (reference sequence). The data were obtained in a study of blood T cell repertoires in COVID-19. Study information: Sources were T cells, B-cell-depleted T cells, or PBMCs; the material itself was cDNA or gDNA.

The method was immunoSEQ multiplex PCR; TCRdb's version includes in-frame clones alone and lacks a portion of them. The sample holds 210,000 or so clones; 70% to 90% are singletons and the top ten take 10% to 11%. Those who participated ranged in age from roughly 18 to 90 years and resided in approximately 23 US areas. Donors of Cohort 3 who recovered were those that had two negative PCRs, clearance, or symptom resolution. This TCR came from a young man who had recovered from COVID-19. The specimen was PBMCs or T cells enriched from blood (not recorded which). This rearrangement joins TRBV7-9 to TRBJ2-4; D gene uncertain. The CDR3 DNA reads TGTGCCAGCAGCACTTCCTTTATAGCCAAAAACATTCAGTACTTC. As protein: CASSTSFIAKNIQYF.